A selection of T cell receptor beta chains follows, all from one sample in a study of Tregs in tolerant kidney transplant recipients. The table came from immunoSEQ multiplex PCR; TCRdb's copy has only in-frame clones and leaves some out. The sample has more than 60,000 clones; approximately 98% are singletons. The sequencing used CD4+ T cells from blood, collected before the transplant. Receptors originate from a human donor who received a combined kidney and bone marrow transplant. Each CDR3 is given with its conserved first and last residue. A D gene is named only where the DNA matches it firmly. The size of a clone is reported for some rows only, either as once, few or many, or as a class for expanded clones.

j_call,cdr3_length,d_call,clone_size,v_call,cdr3_nt,cdr3_aa
TRBJ2-7,14,TRBD1,NA,TRBV19,TGTGCCAGTAGTACCGGACAGGGGAGAGAAAAGCAGTACTTC,CASSTGQGREKQYF
TRBJ2-7,12,NA,NA,TRBV2,TGTGCCAGCAGTGCGTCTTCCTACGAGCAGTACTTC,CASSASSYEQYF
TRBJ1-3,15,TRBD1,NA,TRBV27,TGTGCCAGCAGTTTAGTGAGGGGGCCTGGAAACACCATATATTTT,CASSLVRGPGNTIYF
TRBJ2-2,13,TRBD2,once,TRBV6-1,TGTGCCAGCAGCGGACTAGCAGGCGGGGAGCTGTTTTTT,CASSGLAGGELFF
TRBJ1-2,14,NA,NA,TRBV27,TGTGCCAGCAGTTTATCAGGCGGAATCTATGGCTACACCTTC,CASSLSGGIYGYTF
TRBJ2-7,14,NA,few,TRBV6-6,TGTGCCAGCAGTTACACACCGGATCAGGGCGAGCAGTACTTC,CASSYTPDQGEQYF
TRBJ2-7,11,NA,once,TRBV20-1,TGCAGTGCAGGAGAATCCTACGAGCAGTACTTC,CSAGESYEQYF
TRBJ1-3,15,NA,NA,TRBV18,TGTGCCAGCTCCACGGGGTTAACAGCTGGAAACACCATATATTTT,CASSTGLTAGNTIYF
TRBJ2-3,11,NA,NA,TRBV6-1,TGTGCCAGCACGGGGAGGGATACGCAGTATTTT,CASTGRDTQYF
TRBJ2-1,16,NA,NA,TRBV5-5,TGTGCCAGCAGCATCACAGGGAGCCCCTCCTACAATGAGCAGTTCTTC,CASSITGSPSYNEQFF
TRBJ1-5,14,NA,NA,TRBV19,TGTGCCAGTAGTAACCAGATTAGCAATCAGCCCCAGCATTTT,CASSNQISNQPQHF
TRBJ2-7,14,TRBD2,NA,TRBV2,TGTGCCAGCAGTAGCGGGAGAGGATCCTACGAGCAGTACTTC,CASSSGRGSYEQYF
TRBJ2-1,16,TRBD1,NA,TRBV7-2,TGTGCCAGCAGCGCGCAGGGGGCGCTTAATCCCAATGAGCAGTTCTTC,CASSAQGALNPNEQFF
TRBJ1-5,15,TRBD1,NA,TRBV7-9,TGTGCCAGCAGCTCCGGGACAGGGTATAATCAGCCCCAGCATTTT,CASSSGTGYNQPQHF
TRBJ2-3,13,NA,NA,TRBV7-9,TGTGCCAGCAGCTTAGCGCAGTGGGATACGCAGTATTTT,CASSLAQWDTQYF
TRBJ2-3,17,NA,NA,TRBV5-6,TGTGCCAGCAGCTCGACCGCCCGGGGAGTTGGCACAGATACGCAGTATTTT,CASSSTARGVGTDTQYF
TRBJ1-1,11,NA,NA,TRBV10-3,TGTGCCACCTCTGTAGGGGAAAAAGCTTTCTTT,CATSVGEKAFF
TRBJ2-3,15,NA,NA,TRBV5-4,TGTGCCAGCAGCTTATACCAGCGGGGCACAGATACGCAGTATTTT,CASSLYQRGTDTQYF
TRBJ2-5,16,NA,NA,TRBV15,TGTGCCACCAGCAGGAAGACGGACATCGGTCAAGAGACCCAGTACTTC,CATSRKTDIGQETQYF
TRBJ1-1,15,TRBD1,NA,TRBV4-1,TGCGCCAGCAGCCAAGCTCCCGGGACAGCCACTGAAGCTTTCTTT,CASSQAPGTATEAFF
TRBJ1-6,13,NA,NA,TRBV7-8,TGTGCCAGCAGCTTGACAGTCAATTCACCCCTCCACTTT,CASSLTVNSPLHF
TRBJ1-1,14,NA,NA,TRBV7-6,TGTGCCAGCAGCTTAGTGGTGCGAGGCACTGAAGCTTTCTTT,CASSLVVRGTEAFF
TRBJ2-3,15,NA,once,TRBV30,TGTGCCTGGAGTGTCGGGACTCCATCCACAGATACGCAGTATTTT,CAWSVGTPSTDTQYF
TRBJ2-1,14,NA,NA,TRBV9,TGTGCCAGCAGCGTAGAAGGGGCCTACAATGAGCAGTTCTTC,CASSVEGAYNEQFF
TRBJ1-5,13,NA,NA,TRBV10-2,TGCGCCAGCAGTGGTCGACAGAATCAGCCCCAGCATTTT,CASSGRQNQPQHF
TRBJ2-6,14,NA,NA,TRBV30,TGTGCCTGGAGGGCAGGGACTGGGGCCAACGTCCTGACTTTC,CAWRAGTGANVLTF
TRBJ2-2,14,NA,NA,TRBV7-9,TGTGCCAGCAGCACCCAATCGGGGACCGGGGAGCTGTTTTTT,CASSTQSGTGELFF
TRBJ2-5,11,NA,once,TRBV10-3,TGTGCCACGGGGATACGGGAGACCCAGTACTTC,CATGIRETQYF
TRBJ2-5,12,NA,NA,TRBV5-1,TGCGCCAGCAGCTTGGACAGGGAGACCCAGTACTTC,CASSLDRETQYF
TRBJ2-3,12,NA,NA,TRBV6-1,TGTGCCAGCAGTGAAAACAGGCATACGCAGTATTTT,CASSENRHTQYF
TRBJ2-1,13,NA,NA,TRBV18,TGTGCCAGCTCTCGACTTGAAGGCAATGAGCAGTTCTTC,CASSRLEGNEQFF
TRBJ2-7,14,TRBD2,NA,TRBV5-1,TGCGCCAGCAGCTTGGGGCGGGAGAGGTACGAGCAGTACTTC,CASSLGRERYEQYF
TRBJ1-1,11,NA,NA,TRBV20-1,TGCAGTGCTACAGGGTACACTGAAGCTTTCTTT,CSATGYTEAFF
TRBJ2-7,15,NA,NA,TRBV2,TGTGCCAGCAGTGCAGAGGGCCCACTCCTCTACGAGCAGTACTTC,CASSAEGPLLYEQYF
TRBJ1-2,15,NA,NA,TRBV6-1,TGTGCCAGCACGGCCTTTCGGGGGGAGATAGGGGCCTACACCTTC,CASTAFRGEIGAYTF
TRBJ1-4,15,TRBD1,NA,TRBV9,TGTGCCAGCAGCGTCGCGCAGGGGGTGGGTGAAAAACTGTTTTTT,CASSVAQGVGEKLFF